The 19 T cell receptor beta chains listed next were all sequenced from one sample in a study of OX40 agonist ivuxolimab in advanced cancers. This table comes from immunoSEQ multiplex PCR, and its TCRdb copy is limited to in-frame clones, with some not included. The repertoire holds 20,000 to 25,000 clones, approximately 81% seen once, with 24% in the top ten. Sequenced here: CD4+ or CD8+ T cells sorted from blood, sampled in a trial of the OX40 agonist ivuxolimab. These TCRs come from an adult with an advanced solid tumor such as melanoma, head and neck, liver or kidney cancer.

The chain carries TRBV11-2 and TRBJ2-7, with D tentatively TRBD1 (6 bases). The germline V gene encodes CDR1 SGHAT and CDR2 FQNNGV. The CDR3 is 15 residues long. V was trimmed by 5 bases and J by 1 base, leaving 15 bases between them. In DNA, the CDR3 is TGTGCCAGCAGCCCCTTAGTTCAGGGGTCCTACGAGCAGTACTTC. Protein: CASSPLVQGSYEQYF.

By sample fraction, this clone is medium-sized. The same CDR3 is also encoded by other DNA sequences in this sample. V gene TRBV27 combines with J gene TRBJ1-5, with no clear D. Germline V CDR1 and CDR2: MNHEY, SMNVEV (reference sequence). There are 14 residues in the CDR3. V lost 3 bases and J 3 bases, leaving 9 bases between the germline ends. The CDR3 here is CASSFGRNNQPQHF. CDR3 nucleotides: TGTGCCAGCAGTTTCGGACGGAACAATCAGCCCCAGCATTTT.

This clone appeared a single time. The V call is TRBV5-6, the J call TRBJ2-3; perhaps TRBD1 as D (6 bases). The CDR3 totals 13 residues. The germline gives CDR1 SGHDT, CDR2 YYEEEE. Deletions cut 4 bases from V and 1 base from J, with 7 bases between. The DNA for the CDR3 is TGTGCCAGCAGCCCAGGGGGCACAGATACGCAGTATTTT. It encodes CASSPGGTDTQYF.

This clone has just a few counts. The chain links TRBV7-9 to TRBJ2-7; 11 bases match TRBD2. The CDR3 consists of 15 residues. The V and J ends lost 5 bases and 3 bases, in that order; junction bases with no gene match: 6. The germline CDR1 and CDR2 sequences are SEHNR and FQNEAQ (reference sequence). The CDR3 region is CASSGTSGVLYEQYF. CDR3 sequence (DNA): TGTGCCAGCAGCGGGACTAGCGGAGTACTCTACGAGCAGTACTTC.

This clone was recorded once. CDR3 in amino acids: CASSGGSGGHQPQHF. The DNA of the CDR3 is TGTGCCAGCAGCGGCGGGAGCGGGGGCCATCAGCCCCAGCATTTT. The J gene is TRBJ1-5, the V gene TRBV7-9; TRBD1 is a possible D gene (6 bases). V was trimmed by 5 bases and J by 5 bases, leaving 16 bases between them. Looked up from germline, CDR1 is SEHNR and CDR2 is FQNEAQ (reference sequence). The CDR3 is 15 amino acids.

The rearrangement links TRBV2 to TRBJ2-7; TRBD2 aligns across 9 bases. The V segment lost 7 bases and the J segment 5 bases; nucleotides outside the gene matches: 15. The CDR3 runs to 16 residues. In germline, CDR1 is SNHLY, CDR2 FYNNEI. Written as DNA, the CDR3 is TGTGCCAGCATCGGATCCCCGGGACTAGCAGCAAACGAGCAGTACTTC. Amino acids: CASIGSPGLAANEQYF.

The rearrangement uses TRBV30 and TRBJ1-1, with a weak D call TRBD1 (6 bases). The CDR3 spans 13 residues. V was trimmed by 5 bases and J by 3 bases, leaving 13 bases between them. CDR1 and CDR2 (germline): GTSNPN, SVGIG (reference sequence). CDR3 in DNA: TGTGCCTGGTCACAGGGAAGGGACACTGAAGCTTTCTTT. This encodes CAWSQGRDTEAFF. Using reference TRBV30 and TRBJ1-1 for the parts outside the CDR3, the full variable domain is SQTIHQWPATLVQPVGSPLSLECTVEGTSNPNLYWYRQAAGRGLQLLFYSVGIGQISSEVPQNLSASRPQDRQFILSSKKLLLSDSGFYLCAWSQGRDTEAFFGQGTRLTVV.

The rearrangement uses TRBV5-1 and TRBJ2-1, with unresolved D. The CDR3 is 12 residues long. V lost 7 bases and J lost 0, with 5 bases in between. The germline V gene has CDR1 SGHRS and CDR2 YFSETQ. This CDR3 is CASLSSYNEQFF. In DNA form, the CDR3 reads TGCGCCAGCTTGAGCTCCTACAATGAGCAGTTCTTC.

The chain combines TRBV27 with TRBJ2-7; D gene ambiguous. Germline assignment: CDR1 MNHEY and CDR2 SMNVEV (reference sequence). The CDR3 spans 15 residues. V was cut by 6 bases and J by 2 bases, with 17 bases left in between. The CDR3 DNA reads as TGTGCCAGCAGCCAAACCTTACATAACCCCTACGAGCAGTACTTC. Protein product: CASSQTLHNPYEQYF.

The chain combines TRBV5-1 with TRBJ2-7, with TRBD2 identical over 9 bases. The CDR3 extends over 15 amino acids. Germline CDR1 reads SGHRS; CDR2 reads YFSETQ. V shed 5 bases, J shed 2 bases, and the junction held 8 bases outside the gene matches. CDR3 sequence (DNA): TGCGCCAGCAGTCCCCTAGCGGGGTCTACCTACGAGCAGTACTTC. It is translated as CASSPLAGSTYEQYF.

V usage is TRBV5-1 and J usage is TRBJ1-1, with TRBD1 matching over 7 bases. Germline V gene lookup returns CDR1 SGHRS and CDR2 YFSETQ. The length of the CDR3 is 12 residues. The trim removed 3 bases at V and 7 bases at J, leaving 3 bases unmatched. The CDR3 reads CASSWTGGEAFF. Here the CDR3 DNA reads TGCGCCAGCAGCTGGACAGGTGGTGAAGCTTTCTTT.

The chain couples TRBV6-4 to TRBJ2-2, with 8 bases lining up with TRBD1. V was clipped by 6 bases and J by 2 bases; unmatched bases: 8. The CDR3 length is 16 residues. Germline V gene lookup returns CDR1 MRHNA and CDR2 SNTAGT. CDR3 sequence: CASSQTPGGNTGELFF. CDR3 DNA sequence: TGTGCCAGCAGCCAAACTCCAGGGGGCAACACCGGGGAGCTGTTTTTT.

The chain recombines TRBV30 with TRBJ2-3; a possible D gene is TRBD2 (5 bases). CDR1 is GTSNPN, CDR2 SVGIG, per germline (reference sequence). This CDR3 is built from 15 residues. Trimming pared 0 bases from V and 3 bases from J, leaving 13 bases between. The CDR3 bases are TGTGCCTGGAGTGTAGCTAGCTTGGGGACAGATACGCAGTATTTT. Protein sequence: CAWSVASLGTDTQYF.

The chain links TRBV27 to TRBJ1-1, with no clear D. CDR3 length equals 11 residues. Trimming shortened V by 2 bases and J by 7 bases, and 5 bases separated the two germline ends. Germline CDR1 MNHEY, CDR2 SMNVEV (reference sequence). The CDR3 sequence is CASSLSGEAFF. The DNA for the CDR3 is TGTGCCAGCAGTTTAAGCGGTGAAGCTTTCTTT.

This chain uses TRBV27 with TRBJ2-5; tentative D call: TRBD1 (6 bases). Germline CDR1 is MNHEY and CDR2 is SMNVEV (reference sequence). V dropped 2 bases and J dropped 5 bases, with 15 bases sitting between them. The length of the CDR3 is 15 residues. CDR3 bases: TGTGCCAGCAGTTTAGTCCTCGTTCAGGGGGAGACCCAGTACTTC. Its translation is CASSLVLVQGETQYF.

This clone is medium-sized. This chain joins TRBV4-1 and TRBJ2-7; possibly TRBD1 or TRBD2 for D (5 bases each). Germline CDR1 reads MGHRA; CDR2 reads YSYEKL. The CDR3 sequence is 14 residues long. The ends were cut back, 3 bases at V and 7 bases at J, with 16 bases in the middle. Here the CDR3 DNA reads TGCGCCAGCAGCCATGGGACGTACCAGAGGGAGCAGTACTTC. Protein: CASSHGTYQREQYF.

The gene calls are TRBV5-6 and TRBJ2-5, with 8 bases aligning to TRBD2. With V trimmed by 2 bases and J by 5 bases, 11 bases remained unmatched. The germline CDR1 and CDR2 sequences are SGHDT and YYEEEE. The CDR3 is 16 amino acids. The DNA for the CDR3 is TGTGCCAGCAGCTTACCCCCTGCGGGGGGCAGGGAGACCCAGTACTTC. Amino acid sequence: CASSLPPAGGRETQYF. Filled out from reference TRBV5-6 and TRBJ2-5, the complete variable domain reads DAGVTQSPTHLIKTRGQQVTLRCSPKSGHDTVSWYQQALGQGPQFIFQYYEEEERQRGNFPDRFSGHQFPNYSSELNVNALLLGDSALYLCASSLPPAGGRETQYFGPGTRLLVL.

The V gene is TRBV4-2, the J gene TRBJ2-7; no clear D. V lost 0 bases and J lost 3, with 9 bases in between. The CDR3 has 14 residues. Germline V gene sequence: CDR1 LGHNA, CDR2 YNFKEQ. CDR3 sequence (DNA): TGTGCCAGCAGCCAAGATGGCCAGGACTACGAGCAGTACTTC. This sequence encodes CASSQDGQDYEQYF.

This CDR3 reads CASSSPRDLVNEQFF. CDR3 nucleotide sequence: TGTGCCAGCAGCTCTCCCCGGGACTTAGTCAATGAGCAGTTCTTC. The chain uses TRBV13 and TRBJ2-1, with D tentatively TRBD2 (6 bases). Trimming removed 4 bases from V and 6 bases from J, with 16 bases in between. Germline CDR1 PRHDT, CDR2 FYEKMQ (reference sequence). The CDR3 has 15 amino acids.